The rows below give T cell receptor beta chains drawn from one sample of a study of blood T cell repertoires in COVID-19. Libraries were prepared by immunoSEQ multiplex PCR; TCRdb keeps only in-frame clonotypes and omits some of them. The data contain more than 70,000 clones, 80% to 85% of them singletons. Sequenced material: peripheral blood. These receptors were obtained from a woman in her 70s with acute or convalescent COVID-19. CDR3s include the opening cysteine and the closing phenylalanine or tryptophan. Fields, in order: CDR3 DNA, CDR3 protein, clone size, J gene, V gene, D gene. A D gene is named only where the DNA matches it firmly. Clone size is stated in some rows and not others, as once, few, many or a class when expanded.

DNA: TGTGCCACCAGGGCTAGCGGGCCACCGGGGGAGCTGTTTTTT; CDR3: CATRASGPPGELFF; size: NA; J: TRBJ2-2; V: TRBV24-1; D: TRBD2
DNA: TGCAGCCTTTCGCCCGGGGGAGGCACTGAAGCTTTCTTT; CDR3: CSLSPGGGTEAFF; size: NA; J: TRBJ1-1; V: TRBV29-1; D: NA
DNA: TGTGCCAGCAGGCGCTCCGTGGACAGGGACATTTATGGCTACACCTTC; CDR3: CASRRSVDRDIYGYTF; size: NA; J: TRBJ1-2; V: TRBV2; D: TRBD1
DNA: TGTGCCTGGAGTCCGTCGGGACTCGCCTACACCTTC; CDR3: CAWSPSGLAYTF; size: NA; J: TRBJ1-2; V: TRBV30; D: NA
DNA: TGTGCCAGCAGTTTATACGGGACAGGGGTTTTCCAAGAGACCCAGTACTTC; CDR3: CASSLYGTGVFQETQYF; size: NA; J: TRBJ2-5; V: TRBV27; D: TRBD1
DNA: TGCGCCAGCAGTGAGAGATTTATGGGCAGGGACACTGAAGCTTTCTTT; CDR3: CASSERFMGRDTEAFF; size: NA; J: TRBJ1-1; V: TRBV10-2; D: NA
DNA: TGCAGTGCTAGTAGTACTAGCGGAGTCTACAATGAGCAGTTCTTC; CDR3: CSASSTSGVYNEQFF; size: NA; J: TRBJ2-1; V: TRBV20-1; D: TRBD2
DNA: TGTGCCAGCAGTTTTCAGAACTCCTATAATTCACCCCTCCACTTT; CDR3: CASSFQNSYNSPLHF; size: NA; J: TRBJ1-6; V: TRBV6-2/TRBV6-3; D: NA
DNA: TGCGCCAGCAGCCAAGTCTCGGGGGTTGGCACTGAAGCTTTCTTT; CDR3: CASSQVSGVGTEAFF; size: NA; J: TRBJ1-1; V: TRBV4-1; D: NA
DNA: TGTGCCAGCAGCCAAGGGACAGGTAGCAATCAGCCCCAGCATTTT; CDR3: CASSQGTGSNQPQHF; size: once; J: TRBJ1-5; V: TRBV3-1/TRBV3-2; D: TRBD1
DNA: TGTGCCAGCAGCCAAGGGACAGGGGGCATTAGTGATACGCAGTATTTT; CDR3: CASSQGTGGISDTQYF; size: NA; J: TRBJ2-3; V: TRBV3-1/TRBV3-2; D: TRBD1
DNA: TGTGCCAGCAGCTACAGGGTTACCACTGAAGCTTTCTTT; CDR3: CASSYRVTTEAFF; size: NA; J: TRBJ1-1; V: TRBV7-2; D: NA
DNA: TGTGCCAGCTGGGGGGGGAAGGGATACACTGAAGCTTTCTTT; CDR3: CASWGGKGYTEAFF; size: NA; J: TRBJ1-1; V: TRBV7-9; D: NA
DNA: TGTGCCAGCAGTCCCCGTTTTGAGAACCCGGATAATTCACCCCTCCACTTT; CDR3: CASSPRFENPDNSPLHF; size: NA; J: TRBJ1-6; V: TRBV27; D: NA
DNA: TGTGCCATCAGTGTGACAGATAGCAATCAGCCCCAGCATTTT; CDR3: CAISVTDSNQPQHF; size: NA; J: TRBJ1-5; V: TRBV10-3; D: NA
DNA: TGCGCCAGCAGCGGGCCGACTAGCGGGAGCTCCTACAATGAGCAGTTCTTC; CDR3: CASSGPTSGSSYNEQFF; size: NA; J: TRBJ2-1; V: TRBV5-1; D: TRBD2
DNA: TGTGCCAGCAGCTTAGGTGAAGGGGGAGAGACCCAGTACTTC; CDR3: CASSLGEGGETQYF; size: NA; J: TRBJ2-5; V: TRBV11-3; D: NA
DNA: TGTGCCATCCGACAGGGCCTGGATTCACCCCTCCACTTT; CDR3: CAIRQGLDSPLHF; size: NA; J: TRBJ1-6; V: TRBV6-5; D: TRBD1
DNA: TGTGCCAGTAGTATAGTAGGGGGAGAGGGCTACGAGCAGTACTTC; CDR3: CASSIVGGEGYEQYF; size: NA; J: TRBJ2-7; V: TRBV19; D: NA
DNA: TGTGCCAGCAGCTTGTCTAGCGGGAGATTCTACAATGAGCAGTTCTTC; CDR3: CASSLSSGRFYNEQFF; size: NA; J: TRBJ2-1; V: TRBV5-8; D: TRBD2
DNA: TGCAGCGTTGATGGGACTAGCGGAAGGGAGTCCTACAATGAGCAGTTCTTC; CDR3: CSVDGTSGRESYNEQFF; size: NA; J: TRBJ2-1; V: TRBV29-1; D: TRBD2
DNA: TGTGCCAGTAGTATCACAGTGTCTGGAAACACCATATATTTT; CDR3: CASSITVSGNTIYF; size: NA; J: TRBJ1-3; V: TRBV19; D: NA
DNA: TGTGCCATCAGTGGAGGACTAGCGGAATCATACGAGCAGTACTTC; CDR3: CAISGGLAESYEQYF; size: NA; J: TRBJ2-7; V: TRBV10-3; D: TRBD2
DNA: TGTGCCTGGACCCTAACCCAGGGTATGGGTTCCCCGAACACTGAAGCTTTCTTT; CDR3: CAWTLTQGMGSPNTEAFF; size: NA; J: TRBJ1-1; V: TRBV30; D: NA
DNA: TGTGCCAGCAGCCGACCTGGACGGGAATCCTACAATGAGCAGTTCTTC; CDR3: CASSRPGRESYNEQFF; size: NA; J: TRBJ2-1; V: TRBV6-2/TRBV6-3; D: NA
DNA: TGTGCCAGCAGCCCGAGGACTAGTCTCTATGAGCAGTTCTTC; CDR3: CASSPRTSLYEQFF; size: NA; J: TRBJ2-1; V: TRBV7-9; D: TRBD2
DNA: TGTGCCATCAGTGTCGGGTTCCGAGAGGGAGCTTTCTTT; CDR3: CAISVGFREGAFF; size: NA; J: TRBJ1-1; V: TRBV10-3; D: NA
DNA: TGTGCCAGCAGTTTATCCCCCGGGCGGCTCGGACAGGACAATGAGCAGTTCTTC; CDR3: CASSLSPGRLGQDNEQFF; size: NA; J: TRBJ2-1; V: TRBV27; D: TRBD1
DNA: TGTGCCAGCAGTAGGACAGGGAGTGAGCAGTACTTC; CDR3: CASSRTGSEQYF; size: NA; J: TRBJ2-7; V: TRBV6-5; D: TRBD1
DNA: TGTGCCAGCAGTTTCGGCAGGGCAGGCTACGAGCAGTACTTC; CDR3: CASSFGRAGYEQYF; size: NA; J: TRBJ2-7; V: TRBV6-5; D: NA
DNA: TGTGCCAGCAGCTTAAGGGACGGACAGTCACCCCTCCACTTT; CDR3: CASSLRDGQSPLHF; size: NA; J: TRBJ1-6; V: TRBV11-2; D: NA
DNA: TGTGCCAGCAGCTTGGAAGTCGCGGACAGTCGCTACACCTTC; CDR3: CASSLEVADSRYTF; size: NA; J: TRBJ1-2; V: TRBV5-4; D: NA
DNA: TGTGCCAGCAGTTTAGGGAGACATGGCGATACGCAGTATTTT; CDR3: CASSLGRHGDTQYF; size: NA; J: TRBJ2-3; V: TRBV27; D: NA
DNA: TGTGCCAGCAGAACCTTCGGACAGGGGGGACAGAACACTGAAGCTTTCTTT; CDR3: CASRTFGQGGQNTEAFF; size: NA; J: TRBJ1-1; V: TRBV19; D: TRBD1
DNA: TGTGCCAGCAGCCAACCGGGACAGGGGCCCGGCGAGCAGTACTTC; CDR3: CASSQPGQGPGEQYF; size: NA; J: TRBJ2-7; V: TRBV4-2; D: TRBD1
DNA: TGTGCCAGCAGCCTTGCAGGGGGGTCTGATGGCTACACCTTC; CDR3: CASSLAGGSDGYTF; size: NA; J: TRBJ1-2; V: TRBV3-1/TRBV3-2; D: TRBD1
DNA: TGTGCCACCAGTGATCCCCGGACAGCTTCACAAGAGACCCAGTACTTC; CDR3: CATSDPRTASQETQYF; size: NA; J: TRBJ2-5; V: TRBV24-1; D: NA
DNA: TGTGCCAGCAGCGCGCCACAGGGTACAGATACGCAGTATTTT; CDR3: CASSAPQGTDTQYF; size: NA; J: TRBJ2-3; V: TRBV5-5; D: NA
DNA: TGTGCCAGCAAGGGGGGGCACCTAGGCAATTCACCCCTCCACTTT; CDR3: CASKGGHLGNSPLHF; size: NA; J: TRBJ1-6; V: TRBV27; D: NA
DNA: TGTGCCAGCAGCCAGTACTCCTACGAGCAGTACTTC; CDR3: CASSQYSYEQYF; size: NA; J: TRBJ2-7; V: TRBV3-1/TRBV3-2; D: NA
DNA: TGTGCCAGCAGCTTTGGTGGGATAGCGGGAGCGGCCGAGCAGTACTTC; CDR3: CASSFGGIAGAAEQYF; size: NA; J: TRBJ2-7; V: TRBV7-8; D: TRBD2
DNA: TGTGCCAGCTGGGGTGACAGGGCGTTCAATGGCTACACCTTC; CDR3: CASWGDRAFNGYTF; size: NA; J: TRBJ1-2; V: TRBV27; D: TRBD1
DNA: TGTGCCAGCTCAAACAGGGGGAACATTCAGTACTTC; CDR3: CASSNRGNIQYF; size: NA; J: TRBJ2-4; V: TRBV18; D: TRBD1
DNA: TGCGCCAGCATGGGACAGAAGAACACCGGGGAGCTGTTTTTT; CDR3: CASMGQKNTGELFF; size: NA; J: TRBJ2-2; V: TRBV10-1; D: TRBD1
DNA: TGTGCCAGCAGTTTATCCGGTGGTGAGCAGTTCTTC; CDR3: CASSLSGGEQFF; size: NA; J: TRBJ2-1; V: TRBV12-3/TRBV12-4; D: NA
DNA: TGTGCCAGCAACCGAGCGGGGAGGGGGTTGTACGAGCAGTACTTC; CDR3: CASNRAGRGLYEQYF; size: NA; J: TRBJ2-7; V: TRBV7-9; D: NA
DNA: TGTGCCAGCAGTTTACTAGCGGGAGCAGGAGATACGCAGTATTTT; CDR3: CASSLLAGAGDTQYF; size: NA; J: TRBJ2-3; V: TRBV2; D: TRBD2
DNA: TGTGCCAGCAGCCCATTGACAGGGGAAAGCTACACCTTC; CDR3: CASSPLTGESYTF; size: once; J: TRBJ1-2; V: TRBV9; D: TRBD1
DNA: TGCAGCTCTTCAACCGGGACAGGGAACACCGGGGAGCTGTTTTTT; CDR3: CSSSTGTGNTGELFF; size: once; J: TRBJ2-2; V: TRBV29-1; D: TRBD1
DNA: TGTGCCAGCAGTGAAGGACAGGGTTACCAGCCCCAGCATTTT; CDR3: CASSEGQGYQPQHF; size: NA; J: TRBJ1-5; V: TRBV6-1; D: TRBD1
DNA: TGTGCCAGTAGTATGGGGGAGGTGGCTGAAGCTTTCTTT; CDR3: CASSMGEVAEAFF; size: NA; J: TRBJ1-1; V: TRBV19; D: NA
DNA: TGCGCCAGCAGTGAGTCCGGGACAGGGGATTCACCCCTCCACTTT; CDR3: CASSESGTGDSPLHF; size: NA; J: TRBJ1-6; V: TRBV10-1; D: TRBD1
DNA: TGTGCCAGCAGCAGCTCGACAGGGGTGGCAGATACGCAGTATTTT; CDR3: CASSSSTGVADTQYF; size: NA; J: TRBJ2-3; V: TRBV5-4; D: TRBD1
DNA: TGTGCCAGCAGTGATGGACTAGCGGATTCGTGGGATACGCAGTATTTT; CDR3: CASSDGLADSWDTQYF; size: NA; J: TRBJ2-3; V: TRBV2; D: TRBD2